This TCR beta chain was retrieved from a study of response to subunit inactivated influenza vaccine. Study-wide results and caveats: Few new T cells, the authors suggested, are recruited by each seasonal influenza vaccination.

Using its own MiXCR run on the RT-PCR reads, TCRdb lists one record per CDR3 protein. The sample includes 300,000 to 350,000 distinct CDR3 sequences, roughly 22% seen only once; the top ten take 10%. This clonotype was picked up a small number of times. The antigen remains undetermined. CDR1 and CDR2 (germline): LGHNA, YSLEER. CDR3 length: 15 residues. V gave up 1 base and J gave up 2 bases, with 12 bases separating them. The sequence was obtained from a man aged 50 to 75 who received an inactivated influenza vaccine. This specimen was PBMCs from blood, taken approximately 22 months after vaccination. This chain connects TRBV4-3 to TRBJ2-7; weak D call: TRBD2 (6 bases). In nucleotides, the CDR3 is TGCGCCAGCAGCCAAGTTCGACTAGGTCCCTACGAGCAGTACTTC. Translated: CASSQVRLGPYEQYF.